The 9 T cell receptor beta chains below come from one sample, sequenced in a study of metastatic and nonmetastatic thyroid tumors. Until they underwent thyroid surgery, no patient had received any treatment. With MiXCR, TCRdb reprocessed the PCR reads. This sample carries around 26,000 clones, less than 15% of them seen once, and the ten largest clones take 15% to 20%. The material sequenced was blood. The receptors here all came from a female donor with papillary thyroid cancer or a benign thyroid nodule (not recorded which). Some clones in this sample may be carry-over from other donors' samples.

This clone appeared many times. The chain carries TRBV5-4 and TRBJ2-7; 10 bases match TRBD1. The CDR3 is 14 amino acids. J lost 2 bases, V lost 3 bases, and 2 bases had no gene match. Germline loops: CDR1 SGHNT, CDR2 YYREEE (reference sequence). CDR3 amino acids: CASSWGQGTYEQYF. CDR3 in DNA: TGTGCCAGCAGCTGGGGACAGGGGACCTACGAGCAGTACTTC.

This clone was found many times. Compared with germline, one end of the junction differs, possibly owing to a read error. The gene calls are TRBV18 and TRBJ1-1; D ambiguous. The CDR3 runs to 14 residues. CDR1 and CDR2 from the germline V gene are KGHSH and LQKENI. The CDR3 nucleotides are TGTGCCAGCTCACAAAACGCAGCGAACACTGGAGCTTTCTTT. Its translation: CASSQNAANTGAFF.

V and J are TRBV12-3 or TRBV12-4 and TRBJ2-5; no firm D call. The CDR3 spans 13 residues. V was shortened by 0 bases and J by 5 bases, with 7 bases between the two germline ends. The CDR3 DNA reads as TGTGCCAGCAGTTTAGCGGGGATGGAGACCCAGTACTTC. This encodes CASSLAGMETQYF.

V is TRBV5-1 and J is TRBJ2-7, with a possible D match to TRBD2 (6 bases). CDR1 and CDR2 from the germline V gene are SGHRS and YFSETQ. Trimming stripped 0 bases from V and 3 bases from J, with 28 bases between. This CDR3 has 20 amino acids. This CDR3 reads CASSLAQVLTGDPPHYEQYF. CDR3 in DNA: TGCGCCAGCAGCTTGGCCCAGGTGCTAACGGGAGACCCTCCGCACTACGAGCAGTACTTC.

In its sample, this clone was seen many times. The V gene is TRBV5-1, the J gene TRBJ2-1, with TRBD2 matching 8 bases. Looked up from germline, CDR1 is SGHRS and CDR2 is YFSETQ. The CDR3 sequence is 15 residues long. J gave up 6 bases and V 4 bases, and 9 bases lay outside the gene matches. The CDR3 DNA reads TGCGCCAGCAGCCCGGGCGGGGGGCGAGGCAATGAGCAGTTCTTC. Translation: CASSPGGGRGNEQFF.

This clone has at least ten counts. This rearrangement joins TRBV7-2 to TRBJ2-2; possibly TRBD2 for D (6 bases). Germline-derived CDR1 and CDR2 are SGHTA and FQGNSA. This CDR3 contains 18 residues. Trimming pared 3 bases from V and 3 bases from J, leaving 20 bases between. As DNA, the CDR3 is TGTGCCAGCAGCTTTTTTCTCCGGGGGTCCTTCTACACCGGGGAGCTGTTTTTT. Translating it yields CASSFFLRGSFYTGELFF.

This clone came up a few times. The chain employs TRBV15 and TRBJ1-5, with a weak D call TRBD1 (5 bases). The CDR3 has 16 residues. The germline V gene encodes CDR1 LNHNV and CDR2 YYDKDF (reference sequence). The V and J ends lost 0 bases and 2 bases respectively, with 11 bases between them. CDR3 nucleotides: TGTGCCACCAGCAGAGAAAGAGGGGCCGGCAATCAGCCCCAGCATTTT. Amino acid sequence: CATSRERGAGNQPQHF.

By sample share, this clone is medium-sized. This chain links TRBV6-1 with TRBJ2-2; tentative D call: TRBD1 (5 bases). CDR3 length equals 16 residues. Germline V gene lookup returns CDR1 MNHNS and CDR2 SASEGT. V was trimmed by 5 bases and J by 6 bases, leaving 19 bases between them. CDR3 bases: TGTGCCAGCAGTACTTACGGACAACCTCTAGCCGGGGAGCTGTTTTTT. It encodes CASSTYGQPLAGELFF.

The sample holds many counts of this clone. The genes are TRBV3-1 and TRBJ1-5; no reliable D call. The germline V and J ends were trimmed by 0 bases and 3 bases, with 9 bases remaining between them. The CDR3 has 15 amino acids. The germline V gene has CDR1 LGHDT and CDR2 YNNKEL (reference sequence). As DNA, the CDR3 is TGTGCCAGCAGCCAAGATACCACAATCAATCAGCCCCAGCATTTT. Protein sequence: CASSQDTTINQPQHF.